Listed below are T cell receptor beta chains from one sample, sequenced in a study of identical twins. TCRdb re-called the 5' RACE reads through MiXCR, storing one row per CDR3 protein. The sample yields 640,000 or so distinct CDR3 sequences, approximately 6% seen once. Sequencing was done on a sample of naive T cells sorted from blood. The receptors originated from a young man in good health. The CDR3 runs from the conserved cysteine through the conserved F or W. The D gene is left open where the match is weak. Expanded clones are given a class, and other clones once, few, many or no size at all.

CDR3 protein: CSAYDRGPTEAFF
CDR3 DNA: TGCAGTGCTTATGACAGGGGGCCCACTGAAGCTTTCTTT
CDR3 length: 13
D gene: TRBD1
V gene: TRBV20-1
clone size: many
J gene: TRBJ1-1

CDR3 protein: CASSPRHSTDTQYF
CDR3 DNA: TGTGCCAGCAGCCCGAGACATAGCACAGATACGCAGTATTTT
CDR3 length: 14
D gene: -
V gene: TRBV3-1
clone size: few
J gene: TRBJ2-3

CDR3 protein: CSVWTAISYEQYF
CDR3 DNA: TGCAGCGTTTGGACAGCCATCTCCTACGAGCAGTACTTC
CDR3 length: 13
D gene: -
V gene: TRBV29-1
clone size: -
J gene: TRBJ2-7

CDR3 protein: CSARVAGTDQPQHF
CDR3 DNA: TGCAGTGCTAGAGTAGCAGGGACGGATCAGCCCCAGCATTTT
CDR3 length: 14
D gene: -
V gene: TRBV20-1
clone size: -
J gene: TRBJ1-5

CDR3 protein: CASSLDRTTDEQYF
CDR3 DNA: TGTGCCAGCAGCTTAGATAGGACAACAGACGAGCAGTACTTC
CDR3 length: 14
D gene: -
V gene: TRBV7-2
clone size: -
J gene: TRBJ2-7

CDR3 protein: CSVGNRSSGNTIYF
CDR3 DNA: TGCAGCGTTGGAAACCGAAGCTCTGGAAACACCATATATTTT
CDR3 length: 14
D gene: -
V gene: TRBV29-1
clone size: many
J gene: TRBJ1-3

CDR3 protein: CASSAGTNYEQYF
CDR3 DNA: TGTGCCAGCAGCGCTGGGACTAACTACGAGCAGTACTTC
CDR3 length: 13
D gene: TRBD2
V gene: TRBV27
clone size: -
J gene: TRBJ2-7

CDR3 protein: CSANGDIQYF
CDR3 DNA: TGCAGTGCTAATGGGGACATTCAGTACTTC
CDR3 length: 10
D gene: -
V gene: TRBV20-1
clone size: -
J gene: TRBJ2-4

CDR3 protein: CASSVASGMWDEQFF
CDR3 DNA: TGTGCCAGCAGCGTAGCTAGCGGGATGTGGGATGAGCAGTTCTTC
CDR3 length: 15
D gene: TRBD2
V gene: TRBV9
clone size: many
J gene: TRBJ2-1

CDR3 protein: CSAPRGASRGVGKNIQYF
CDR3 DNA: TGCAGTGCGCCGAGGGGGGCCTCCCGAGGGGTAGGCAAAAACATTCAGTACTTC
CDR3 length: 18
D gene: -
V gene: TRBV20-1
clone size: many
J gene: TRBJ2-4

CDR3 protein: CSARLGQAGQPQHF
CDR3 DNA: TGCAGTGCCAGACTTGGACAGGCTGGGCAGCCCCAGCATTTT
CDR3 length: 14
D gene: TRBD1
V gene: TRBV20-1
clone size: -
J gene: TRBJ1-5

CDR3 protein: CASRDLQGRETQYF
CDR3 DNA: TGTGCCAGCAGGGACCTACAGGGCCGGGAGACCCAGTACTTC
CDR3 length: 14
D gene: -
V gene: TRBV6-1
clone size: few
J gene: TRBJ2-5

CDR3 protein: CASSLGNAGANVLTF
CDR3 DNA: TGTGCCAGCAGCTTAGGAAACGCTGGGGCCAACGTCCTGACTTTC
CDR3 length: 15
D gene: -
V gene: TRBV7-2
clone size: few
J gene: TRBJ2-6

CDR3 protein: CASSHGTGGTEAFF
CDR3 DNA: TGTGCCAGCAGCCACGGGACAGGGGGCACTGAAGCTTTCTTT
CDR3 length: 14
D gene: TRBD1
V gene: TRBV6-1
clone size: many
J gene: TRBJ1-1

CDR3 protein: CASSLVLQDNEQFF
CDR3 DNA: TGTGCCAGCAGCTTAGTACTGCAGGACAATGAGCAGTTCTTC
CDR3 length: 14
D gene: -
V gene: TRBV7-2
clone size: many
J gene: TRBJ2-1

CDR3 protein: CASSLERSFTREQFF
CDR3 DNA: TGCGCCAGCAGCTTAGAAAGGTCGTTTACAAGGGAGCAGTTCTTC
CDR3 length: 15
D gene: -
V gene: TRBV5-1
clone size: few
J gene: TRBJ2-1

CDR3 protein: CASSKQTSGPPVVTPLGEQFF
CDR3 DNA: TGTGCCAGCAGCAAACAAACTAGCGGACCCCCCGTAGTCACTCCCCTCGGTGAGCAGTTCTTC
CDR3 length: 21
D gene: -
V gene: TRBV21-1
clone size: many
J gene: TRBJ2-1

CDR3 protein: CAISEDRGTQPQHF
CDR3 DNA: TGTGCCATCAGTGAAGACAGGGGTACCCAGCCCCAGCATTTT
CDR3 length: 14
D gene: TRBD1
V gene: TRBV10-3
clone size: many
J gene: TRBJ1-5

CDR3 protein: CSVGFPTGGDTGELFF
CDR3 DNA: TGCAGCGTTGGATTCCCCACAGGGGGGGACACCGGGGAGCTGTTTTTT
CDR3 length: 16
D gene: -
V gene: TRBV29-1
clone size: many
J gene: TRBJ2-2

CDR3 protein: CASRRDDRRNTEAFF
CDR3 DNA: TGTGCCAGCAGACGAGACGACAGGAGGAACACTGAAGCTTTCTTT
CDR3 length: 15
D gene: -
V gene: TRBV5-4
clone size: many
J gene: TRBJ1-1

CDR3 protein: CASSFGDRARSTIYF
CDR3 DNA: TGTGCCAGCAGCTTTGGAGACAGGGCGAGAAGCACCATATATTTT
CDR3 length: 15
D gene: TRBD1
V gene: TRBV7-9
clone size: many
J gene: TRBJ1-3

CDR3 protein: CASSTRSAIVTEAFF
CDR3 DNA: TGCGCCAGCAGCACCCGCTCAGCCATCGTCACTGAAGCTTTCTTT
CDR3 length: 15
D gene: -
V gene: TRBV5-1
clone size: many
J gene: TRBJ1-1

CDR3 protein: CASSSDRDNEQFF
CDR3 DNA: TGTGCCAGCAGCTCAGACAGAGACAATGAGCAGTTCTTC
CDR3 length: 13
D gene: -
V gene: TRBV7-3
clone size: many
J gene: TRBJ2-1

CDR3 protein: CASSSQIPLNTEAFF
CDR3 DNA: TGCGCCAGCAGTTCCCAGATCCCTTTGAACACTGAAGCTTTCTTT
CDR3 length: 15
D gene: -
V gene: TRBV10-1
clone size: many
J gene: TRBJ1-1

CDR3 protein: CSGIYGDTQYF
CDR3 DNA: TGCAGTGGGATTTATGGTGATACGCAGTATTTT
CDR3 length: 11
D gene: -
V gene: TRBV20-1
clone size: few
J gene: TRBJ2-3

CDR3 protein: CASSLGNRGRGETQYF
CDR3 DNA: TGTGCCAGCAGTTTAGGAAACAGGGGGCGTGGGGAGACCCAGTACTTC
CDR3 length: 16
D gene: TRBD1
V gene: TRBV12-3/TRBV12-4
clone size: -
J gene: TRBJ2-5

CDR3 protein: CASSSSGRWNQPQHF
CDR3 DNA: TGTGCCAGCAGCTCCTCCGGCAGGTGGAATCAGCCCCAGCATTTT
CDR3 length: 15
D gene: -
V gene: TRBV27
clone size: -
J gene: TRBJ1-5

CDR3 protein: CASSSRPPLSGYTF
CDR3 DNA: TGTGCCAGCAGCTCCCGGCCCCCTTTAAGCGGCTACACCTTC
CDR3 length: 14
D gene: -
V gene: TRBV5-6
clone size: many
J gene: TRBJ1-2

CDR3 protein: CASSLSQLNEKLFF
CDR3 DNA: TGCGCCAGCAGCTTGTCCCAGCTTAATGAAAAACTGTTTTTT
CDR3 length: 14
D gene: -
V gene: TRBV5-1
clone size: many
J gene: TRBJ1-4

CDR3 protein: CSARVMREPGELFF
CDR3 DNA: TGCAGTGCTAGAGTTATGCGGGAACCCGGGGAGCTGTTTTTT
CDR3 length: 14
D gene: -
V gene: TRBV20-1
clone size: many
J gene: TRBJ2-2

CDR3 protein: CASSPKYKETQYF
CDR3 DNA: TGTGCCAGCAGCCCCAAATACAAAGAGACCCAGTACTTC
CDR3 length: 13
D gene: -
V gene: TRBV5-4
clone size: -
J gene: TRBJ2-5

CDR3 protein: CASSVGLNNEQFF
CDR3 DNA: TGTGCCAGCAGCGTAGGTCTAAACAATGAGCAGTTCTTC
CDR3 length: 13
D gene: -
V gene: TRBV9
clone size: many
J gene: TRBJ2-1

CDR3 protein: CSVVGQGFGYTF
CDR3 DNA: TGCAGCGTTGTGGGACAGGGGTTTGGCTACACCTTC
CDR3 length: 12
D gene: TRBD1
V gene: TRBV29-1
clone size: -
J gene: TRBJ1-2

CDR3 protein: CASCEREGTDTQYF
CDR3 DNA: TGTGCCAGCTGCGAGCGGGAGGGCACAGATACGCAGTATTTT
CDR3 length: 14
D gene: TRBD2
V gene: TRBV12-3/TRBV12-4
clone size: few
J gene: TRBJ2-3

CDR3 protein: CASSLERRDRVYNSPLHF
CDR3 DNA: TGTGCCAGCAGCTTAGAACGTCGGGACAGGGTCTATAATTCACCCCTCCACTTT
CDR3 length: 18
D gene: TRBD1
V gene: TRBV11-2
clone size: few
J gene: TRBJ1-6

CDR3 protein: CATSRPPGLYADTQYF
CDR3 DNA: TGTGCCACCAGCAGACCCCCGGGACTCTATGCAGATACGCAGTATTTT
CDR3 length: 16
D gene: -
V gene: TRBV15
clone size: many
J gene: TRBJ2-3

CDR3 protein: CSAIGTGSEEQYF
CDR3 DNA: TGCAGTGCTATAGGGACAGGGTCTGAGGAGCAGTACTTC
CDR3 length: 13
D gene: TRBD1
V gene: TRBV20-1
clone size: few
J gene: TRBJ2-7

CDR3 protein: CASSLGTSQPQHF
CDR3 DNA: TGTGCCAGCAGTTTAGGTACGAGTCAGCCCCAGCATTTT
CDR3 length: 13
D gene: -
V gene: TRBV12-3/TRBV12-4
clone size: few
J gene: TRBJ1-5

CDR3 protein: CASSLARASGRAYNEQFF
CDR3 DNA: TGTGCCAGCAGCTTAGCGAGGGCTAGCGGGAGGGCTTACAATGAGCAGTTCTTC
CDR3 length: 18
D gene: TRBD2
V gene: TRBV7-6
clone size: -
J gene: TRBJ2-1

CDR3 protein: CASSYRPGSNTEAFF
CDR3 DNA: TGCGCCAGCAGCTACCGTCCGGGTTCGAACACTGAAGCTTTCTTT
CDR3 length: 15
D gene: -
V gene: TRBV5-1
clone size: few
J gene: TRBJ1-1

CDR3 protein: CSVAGRTNTGELFF
CDR3 DNA: TGCAGCGTTGCGGGACGGACCAACACCGGGGAGCTGTTTTTT
CDR3 length: 14
D gene: -
V gene: TRBV29-1
clone size: -
J gene: TRBJ2-2

CDR3 protein: CSCPANTGELFF
CDR3 DNA: TGCAGCTGCCCTGCGAACACCGGGGAGCTGTTTTTT
CDR3 length: 12
D gene: -
V gene: TRBV29-1
clone size: few
J gene: TRBJ2-2

CDR3 protein: CAITGTGGFTSYNEQFF
CDR3 DNA: TGTGCCATCACCGGGACAGGGGGCTTCACGTCCTACAATGAGCAGTTCTTC
CDR3 length: 17
D gene: TRBD1
V gene: TRBV10-3
clone size: few
J gene: TRBJ2-1

CDR3 protein: CASRTDTGMSETQYF
CDR3 DNA: TGTGCCAGCAGGACTGATACCGGGATGTCGGAGACCCAGTACTTC
CDR3 length: 15
D gene: -
V gene: TRBV7-2
clone size: many
J gene: TRBJ2-5

CDR3 protein: CASIWSPGQGTDTQYF
CDR3 DNA: TGTGCCAGCATTTGGTCCCCGGGACAGGGGACAGATACGCAGTATTTT
CDR3 length: 16
D gene: TRBD1
V gene: TRBV27
clone size: -
J gene: TRBJ2-3

CDR3 protein: CASSFLGTGELFF
CDR3 DNA: TGTGCCAGCAGTTTCCTGGGGACCGGGGAGCTGTTTTTT
CDR3 length: 13
D gene: -
V gene: TRBV12-3/TRBV12-4
clone size: many
J gene: TRBJ2-2